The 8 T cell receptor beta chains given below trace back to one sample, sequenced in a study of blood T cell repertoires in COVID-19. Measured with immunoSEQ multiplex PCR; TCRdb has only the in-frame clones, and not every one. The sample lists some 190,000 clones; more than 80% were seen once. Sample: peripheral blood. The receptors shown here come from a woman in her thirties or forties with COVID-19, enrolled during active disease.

CDR3 sequence reads: CASSEVAGGSYEQYF. The CDR3 DNA sequence: TGTGCCAGCAGTGAAGTAGCGGGGGGATCCTACGAGCAGTACTTC. This chain links TRBV6-4 with TRBJ2-7; 10 positions agree with TRBD2. This CDR3 spans 15 amino acids. The germline V gene has CDR1 MRHNA and CDR2 SNTAGT. V lost 3 bases and J lost 1; bases outside the gene matches: 3.

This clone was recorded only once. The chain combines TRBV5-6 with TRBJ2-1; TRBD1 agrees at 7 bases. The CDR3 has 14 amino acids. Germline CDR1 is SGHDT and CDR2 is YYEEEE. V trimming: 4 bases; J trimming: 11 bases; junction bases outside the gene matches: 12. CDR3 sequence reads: CASSMTGRKGKQFF. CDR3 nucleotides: TGTGCCAGCAGCATGACAGGGCGAAAAGGCAAGCAGTTCTTC.

CDR3 bases: TGTGCCAGCAGCCAGTTTCGAGACAATCAGCCCCAGCATTTT. Translated, it gives CASSQFRDNQPQHF. The V and J genes are TRBV4-2 and TRBJ1-5; D is uncertain. Germline CDR1 reads LGHNA; CDR2 reads YNFKEQ. V was clipped by 3 bases and J by 3 bases, with 9 bases between them. The CDR3 is 14 residues long.

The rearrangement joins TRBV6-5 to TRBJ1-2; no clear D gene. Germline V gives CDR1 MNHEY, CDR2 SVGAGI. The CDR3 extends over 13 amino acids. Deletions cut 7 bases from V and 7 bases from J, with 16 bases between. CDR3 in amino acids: CASTTARGFGYTF. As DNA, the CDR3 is TGTGCCAGCACCACAGCGCGAGGGTTTGGCTACACCTTC.

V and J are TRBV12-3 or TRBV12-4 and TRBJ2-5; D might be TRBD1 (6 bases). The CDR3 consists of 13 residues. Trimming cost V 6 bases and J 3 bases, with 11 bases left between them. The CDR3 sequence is CASRANREETQYF. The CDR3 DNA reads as TGTGCCAGCAGGGCCAACAGGGAAGAGACCCAGTACTTC.

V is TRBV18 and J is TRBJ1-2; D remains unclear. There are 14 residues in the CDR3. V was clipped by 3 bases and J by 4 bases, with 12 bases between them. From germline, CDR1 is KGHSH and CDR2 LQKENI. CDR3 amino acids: CASSPIELFYGYTF. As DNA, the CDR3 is TGTGCCAGCTCACCTATCGAACTGTTCTATGGCTACACCTTC.

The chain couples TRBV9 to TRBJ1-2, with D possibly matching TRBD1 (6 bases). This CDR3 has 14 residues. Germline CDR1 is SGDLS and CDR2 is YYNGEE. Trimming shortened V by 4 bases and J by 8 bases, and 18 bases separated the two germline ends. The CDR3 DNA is TGTGCCAGCAGCCCCAGCGGACAGAAGAGGGGCTACACCTTC. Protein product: CASSPSGQKRGYTF.

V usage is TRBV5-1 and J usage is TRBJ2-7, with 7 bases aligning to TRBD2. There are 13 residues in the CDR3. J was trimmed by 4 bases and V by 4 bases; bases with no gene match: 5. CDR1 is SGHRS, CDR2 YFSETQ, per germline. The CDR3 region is CASSSGDPYEQYF. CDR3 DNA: TGCGCCAGCAGCAGCGGGGACCCTTACGAGCAGTACTTC.